The 30 T cell receptor beta chains below all came from one sample that was sequenced in a study of blood T cells in healthy people across ages. For the second PCR, which ran for about 7 to 11 cycles, a sample-barcoded 5' primer and a J-beta primer mix were used. TCRdb analysed the 5' RACE reads with MiXCR anew, one entry per CDR3 protein. This sample has about 1,000,000 distinct CDR3 sequences, with 45% found just once. What was sequenced was blood. The receptors originated from a woman aged 55-75 years in good health.

The chain carries TRBV10-3 and TRBJ1-5; D is ambiguous. V lost 2 bases, J lost 5 bases, and 10 bases lay in between. The germline CDR1 and CDR2 sequences are ENHRY and SYGVKD. The CDR3 runs to 14 residues. In nucleotides, the CDR3 is TGTGCCATCAGTGAGAGGCAAAGTTATCAGCCCCAGCATTTT. Protein product: CAISERQSYQPQHF.

This clonotype was seen more than once but under ten times. The rearrangement uses TRBV7-9 and TRBJ2-3; 8 positions match TRBD2. The CDR3 loop spans 15 amino acids. Germline-derived CDR1 and CDR2 are SEHNR and FQNEAQ (reference sequence). The J segment lost 1 base and the V segment lost 4 bases, leaving 4 bases of the junction unmatched. The CDR3 bases are TGTGCCAGCAGCTCCCTGACTAGCGGCACAGATACGCAGTATTTT. As protein: CASSSLTSGTDTQYF.

V and J are TRBV7-7 and TRBJ2-1; D remains ambiguous. The J call may not be correct, given that the DNA end is closer to TRBJ2-7. The CDR3 spans 16 residues. Germline-derived CDR1 and CDR2 are SSHAT and FNYEAQ (reference sequence). Here the CDR3 DNA reads TGTGCCAGCAGCTTAGATACTGCTGGGCCACACAATGAGCAGTACTTC. Residues: CASSLDTAGPHNEQYF.

J is TRBJ2-5 and V is TRBV25-1, with D tentatively TRBD2 (5 bases). The length of the CDR3 is 16 residues. V was clipped by 2 bases and J by 4 bases, with 17 bases between them. Germline V CDR1 and CDR2: MGHDK, SYGVNS. As DNA, the CDR3 is TGTGCCAGCAGTGAAAGGCCCGGGCGGGTTAGAGAGACCCAGTACTTC. Protein product: CASSERPGRVRETQYF.

Comment on this clonotype: At one boundary the junction diverges from the germline segment, which might be a read error. The CDR3 loop reads CARSFGQGAKNIQYF. CDR3 nucleotide sequence: TGCGCCAGAAGCTTCGGACAGGGGGCCAAAAACATTCAGTACTTC. This chain links TRBV5-1 with TRBJ2-4; 9 nucleotides line up with TRBD1. Germline V lookup: CDR1 SGHRS, CDR2 YFSETQ. This CDR3 region has 15 residues.

This clonotype was observed a few times. The CDR3 sequence is CATSEAGTARHEQFF. CDR3 bases: TGTGCCACCAGTGAGGCCGGGACCGCCCGCCATGAGCAGTTCTTC. This chain connects TRBV24-1 to TRBJ2-1; D possibly uses TRBD1 or TRBD2 (5 bases each). Per germline, CDR1 KGHDR and CDR2 SFDVKD. V lost 4 bases, J lost 8 bases, and 17 bases lay in between. The CDR3 covers 15 residues.

The chain uses TRBV4-2 and TRBJ2-1; D not certain. V lost 0 bases and J lost 5, with 8 bases in between. The germline V gene has CDR1 LGHNA and CDR2 YNFKEQ. CDR3 length equals 14 residues. The CDR3 DNA reads as TGTGCCAGCAGCCAAGATCGTGTAAACAATGAGCAGTTCTTC. Its protein product is CASSQDRVNNEQFF.

The gene calls are TRBV7-8 and TRBJ1-6, with a weak D call TRBD1 (5 bases). The CDR3 sequence is 16 residues long. In germline, CDR1 is SGHVS, CDR2 FQNEAQ. V dropped 1 base and J dropped 8 bases, with 15 bases sitting between them. The CDR3 loop reads CASSLDLGRWDSPLHF. The CDR3, as DNA: TGTGCCAGCAGCTTAGACCTGGGACGTTGGGATTCACCCCTCCACTTT.

This clonotype has just a few counts. V gene TRBV30 combines with J gene TRBJ2-7; 8 bases match TRBD1. The germline CDR1 and CDR2 sequences are GTSNPN and SVGIG (reference sequence). This CDR3 contains 15 residues. V lost 2 bases to trimming and J lost 1 base; unmatched junction nucleotides: 7. Here the CDR3 reads CAWSPGTGPSYEQYF. The CDR3 nucleotides are TGTGCCTGGAGTCCAGGGACAGGCCCTTCCTACGAGCAGTACTTC.

The chain links TRBV28 to TRBJ1-2, with D hard to call. V was trimmed by 1 base and J by 2 bases, leaving 8 bases between them. The CDR3 sequence is 14 residues long. Germline V lookup: CDR1 MDHEN, CDR2 SYDVKM. CDR3: CASSLLVGNYGYTF. DNA of the CDR3: TGTGCCAGCAGTTTATTGGTCGGAAACTATGGCTACACCTTC.

The sample holds many counts of this clonotype. The CDR3: CASSGTGNYNEQFF. The CDR3 region has the DNA TGTGCCAGCAGCGGGACAGGGAACTACAATGAGCAGTTCTTC. This rearrangement joins TRBV11-2 to TRBJ2-1, with 9 bases aligning to TRBD1. CDR1 is SGHAT, CDR2 FQNNGV, per germline. The junction had 2 bases not matched to a gene; V was cut back by 5 bases and J by 3 bases. The CDR3 loop spans 14 amino acids. Full variable domain (remainder filled in from reference TRBV11-2 and TRBJ2-1): EAGVAQSPRYKIIEKRQSVAFWCNPISGHATLYWYQQILGQGPKLLIQFQNNGVVDDSQLPKDRFSAERLKGVDSTLKIQPAKLEDSAVYLCASSGTGNYNEQFFGPGTRLTVL.

The chain is built from TRBV12-3 or TRBV12-4 and TRBJ1-1, with D tentatively TRBD1 (5 bases). The CDR3 spans 13 residues. The germline V and J ends were trimmed by 2 bases and 10 bases, with 14 bases remaining between them. CDR3 protein: CASSLFGGGVAFF. The CDR3 DNA sequence: TGTGCCAGCAGTTTATTTGGGGGTGGCGTAGCTTTCTTT.

This clonotype has just a few counts. V is TRBV7-9 and J is TRBJ2-3; unclear D gene. The CDR3 extends over 15 amino acids. Germline V gene sequence: CDR1 SEHNR, CDR2 FQNEAQ (reference sequence). V lost 4 bases, J lost 5 bases, and 16 bases lay in between. In DNA form, the CDR3 reads TGTGCCAGCAGCTATCAACAGAGATCTCAAGATACGCAGTATTTT. Encoded protein: CASSYQQRSQDTQYF.

The chain uses TRBV5-1 and TRBJ2-5; 7 bases align to TRBD1. The CDR3 has 14 residues. Germline lookup yields CDR1 SGHRS and CDR2 YFSETQ. The ends lost 7 bases at V and 11 bases at J; junction bases unmatched: 17. The CDR3 bases are TGCGCCAGCTCCTACGGACAGGTCTACAATGAGCAGTACTTC. Translated, it gives CASSYGQVYNEQYF.

This clonotype was counted between two and nine times. The CDR3 bases are TGCAGTGCTAGTAGCGGCACGGGGCCTGACTACGAGCAGTACTTC. Translation: CSASSGTGPDYEQYF. The chain has TRBV20-1 and TRBJ2-7; D might be TRBD2 (6 bases). CDR1 and CDR2 from the germline V gene are DFQATT and SNEGSKA (reference sequence). Trimming pared 3 bases from V and 3 bases from J, leaving 18 bases between. The CDR3 has 15 amino acids.

This clonotype was detected only a few times. The rearrangement uses TRBV3-1 and TRBJ2-7; 10 bases fit TRBD1. This CDR3 has 13 amino acids. The V gene's germline CDR1 is LGHDT and CDR2 YNNKEL (reference sequence). V shed 3 bases and J 6 bases; nucleotides not matched to a gene: 2. The CDR3 DNA sequence: TGTGCCAGCAGCCAGGGACAGGGGACCGAGCAGTACTTC. Residues: CASSQGQGTEQYF.

The chain has TRBV20-1 and TRBJ2-1; 7 bases are shared with TRBD2. The V gene's germline CDR1 is DFQATT and CDR2 SNEGSKA (reference sequence). V shed 5 bases, J shed 4 bases, and the junction held 8 bases outside the gene matches. This CDR3 is 14 amino acids long. The CDR3 sequence is CSAGVGGVYNEQFF. CDR3 in DNA: TGCAGTGCTGGGGTTGGGGGGGTTTACAATGAGCAGTTCTTC.

With regard to this clonotype: A junction boundary mismatches the germline segment, possibly from a read error. This chain joins TRBV3-1 and TRBJ2-4; D might be TRBD2 (5 bases). CDR3 length: 14 amino acids. CDR1 is LGHDT and CDR2 is YNNKEL in the germline V gene (reference sequence). In nucleotides, the CDR3 is TGTGCCAGCAGCCAAAACCTAGCCAAAAACATTCGGTACTTC. Its protein product is CASSQNLAKNIRYF.

This clonotype was counted only a few times. The chain joins TRBV7-2 to TRBJ2-3; the D is unclear. CDR3 length equals 14 residues. Germline CDR1 and CDR2: SGHTA and FQGNSA. The germline V and J ends were trimmed by 4 bases and 4 bases, with 12 bases remaining between them. CDR3 loop: CASSSGTAPDTQYF. CDR3 nucleotides: TGTGCCAGCAGCTCGGGCACGGCCCCAGATACGCAGTATTTT.

Comment on this clonotype: At one boundary the junction diverges from the germline segment, which might be a read error. The V call is TRBV20-1, the J call TRBJ2-5, with D possibly TRBD1 on 5 matching bases. CDR1 DFQATT and CDR2 SNEGSKA come from the germline V gene (reference sequence). This CDR3 has 14 amino acids. Here the CDR3 reads CSARGRQRPYEQHF. CDR3 nucleotide sequence: TGCAGTGCTAGAGGTCGACAGAGACCTTACGAGCAGCACTTC.

The chain joins TRBV12-3 or TRBV12-4 to TRBJ1-1, with D unclear. V was cut by 5 bases and J by 5 bases, with 15 bases left in between. The CDR3 has 14 residues. The DNA for the CDR3 is TGTGCCAGCAGTATAGAGGGTTCGTGGACTGAAGCTTTCTTT. Its translation: CASSIEGSWTEAFF.

This chain links TRBV11-3 with TRBJ2-7; no clear D gene. There are 14 residues in the CDR3. Germline-derived CDR1 and CDR2 are SGHNT and YENEEA. The V and J ends lost 9 bases and 5 bases respectively, with 20 bases between them. Here the CDR3 DNA reads TGTGCCAGTAGCCCAAGCGTTAGTCCCAACGAGCAGTACTTC. Translated, it gives CASSPSVSPNEQYF.

This clonotype was counted only a few times. The genes are TRBV11-1 and TRBJ2-1; D gene unclear. V was trimmed by 1 base and J by 2 bases, leaving 15 bases between them. This CDR3 comprises 17 residues. CDR1 SGHAT and CDR2 FQDESV come from the germline V gene (reference sequence). CDR3 loop: CASSLEVGAGPYNEQFF. In DNA, the CDR3 is TGTGCCAGCAGCTTAGAAGTAGGAGCCGGCCCCTACAATGAGCAGTTCTTC.

This clonotype was picked up a small number of times. The chain is built from TRBV11-3 and TRBJ2-1, with 10 nucleotides matching TRBD2. Germline-derived CDR1 and CDR2 are SGHNT and YENEEA. With 7 bases clipped from V and 6 bases from J, the junction kept 21 bases outside the gene matches. CDR3 length equals 19 residues. CDR3 sequence: CASNRPSGSFFGRPNEQFF. The CDR3 nucleotides read TGTGCCAGCAACCGCCCTAGCGGGAGTTTTTTTGGGAGGCCCAATGAGCAGTTCTTC.

The V gene is TRBV15, the J gene TRBJ2-1; TRBD2 agrees at 8 bases. V dropped 1 base and J dropped 0; count of bases not matched to a gene: 11. Per germline, CDR1 LNHNV and CDR2 YYDKDF (reference sequence). The CDR3 has 19 residues. The CDR3 bases are TGTGCCACCAGCAGAGCCCCCGGGCGGGAGGATAGCTCCTACAATGAGCAGTTCTTC. It codes for CATSRAPGREDSSYNEQFF.

This chain joins TRBV7-6 and TRBJ2-5; D could derive from TRBD1 or TRBD2 (6 bases each). Trimming removed 2 bases at V and 2 bases at J, with 18 bases between. CDR1 and CDR2 from the germline V gene are SGHVS and FNYEAQ. The CDR3 length is 17 residues. The CDR3 DNA is TGTGCCAGCAGCTTATCCCGGGGACACCGGGGGCAAGAGACCCAGTACTTC. It encodes CASSLSRGHRGQETQYF.

The count of this clonotype is one. The chain joins TRBV7-9 to TRBJ2-3, with D maybe TRBD2 (5 bases). Between the trimmed V and J ends, which lost 5 bases and 4 bases, there was a span of 16 bases. Germline V gene sequence: CDR1 SEHNR, CDR2 FQNEAQ (reference sequence). The CDR3 has 15 residues. CDR3 in amino acids: CASSVGRGFADTQYF. In DNA, the CDR3 is TGTGCCAGCAGCGTGGGTCGGGGATTTGCAGATACGCAGTATTTT.

This clonotype was seen a few times. This chain joins TRBV28 and TRBJ2-7; 10 positions match TRBD2. The CDR3 loop spans 18 amino acids. CDR1 is MDHEN, CDR2 SYDVKM, per germline. The ends lost 5 bases at V and 0 bases at J; junction bases unmatched: 13. The CDR3 region is CASSETSGSERISYEQYF. DNA of the CDR3: TGTGCCAGCAGTGAGACTAGCGGGTCCGAACGGATCTCCTACGAGCAGTACTTC.

This clonotype was recorded at least ten times. The chain uses TRBV14 and TRBJ2-1; D is perhaps TRBD2 (5 bases). The CDR3 has 11 residues. V dropped 4 bases and J dropped 10 bases, with 8 bases sitting between them. The V gene's germline CDR1 is SGHDN and CDR2 FVKESK. Here the CDR3 reads CASSPTREQFF. CDR3 bases: TGTGCCAGCAGCCCAACTAGAGAGCAGTTCTTC.

The chain links TRBV4-1 to TRBJ1-4, with D perhaps matching TRBD1 (5 bases). V was shortened by 5 bases and J by 6 bases, with 19 bases between the two germline ends. CDR3 length: 16 amino acids. Germline values: CDR1 MGHRA, CDR2 YSYEKL. The CDR3 loop reads CASSSSGGSVDEKLFF. The CDR3 DNA reads TGCGCCAGCAGCAGCAGCGGGGGGTCGGTGGATGAAAAACTGTTTTTT.